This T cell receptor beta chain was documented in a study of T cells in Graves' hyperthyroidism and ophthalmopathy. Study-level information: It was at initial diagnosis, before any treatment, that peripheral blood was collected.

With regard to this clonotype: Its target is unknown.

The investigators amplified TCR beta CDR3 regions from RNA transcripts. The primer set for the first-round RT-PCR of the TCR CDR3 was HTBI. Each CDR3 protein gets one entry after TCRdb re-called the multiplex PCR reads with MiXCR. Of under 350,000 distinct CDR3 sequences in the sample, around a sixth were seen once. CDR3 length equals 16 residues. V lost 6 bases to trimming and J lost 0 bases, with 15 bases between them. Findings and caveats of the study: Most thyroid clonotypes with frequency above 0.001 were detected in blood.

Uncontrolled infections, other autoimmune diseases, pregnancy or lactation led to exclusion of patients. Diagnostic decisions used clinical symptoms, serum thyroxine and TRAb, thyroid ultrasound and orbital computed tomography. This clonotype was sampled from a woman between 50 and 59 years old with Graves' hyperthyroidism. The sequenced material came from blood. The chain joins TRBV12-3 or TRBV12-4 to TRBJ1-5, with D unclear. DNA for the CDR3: TGTGCCAGCAGCACGACTCTTGCTAATAGCAATCAGCCCCAGCATTTT. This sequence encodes CASSTTLANSNQPQHF.